This is a list of T cell receptor beta chains from one sample in a study of cytomegalovirus exposure and HLA in healthy donors. This table comes from immunoSEQ multiplex PCR, and its TCRdb copy is limited to in-frame clones, with some not included. This table has around 170,000 clones, roughly 80% appearing once. Sequencing input: PBMCs. These receptors were obtained from a man in his fifties or sixties in good health and CMV-seropositive. CDR3s include the opening cysteine and the closing phenylalanine or tryptophan. Each record gives: J gene, clone size, V gene, D gene, CDR3 protein, CDR3 DNA. D genes are given only for firm matches. Expanded clones are given a class, and other clones once, few, many or no size at all.

>TRBJ1-1|NA|TRBV5-1|TRBD1
CASTRQGPNTEAFF
TGCGCCAGCACCAGACAGGGACCGAACACTGAAGCTTTCTTT
>TRBJ1-1|NA|TRBV5-1|TRBD1
CASSPSTGMVTEAFF
TGCGCCAGCAGCCCTTCGACAGGGATGGTCACTGAAGCTTTCTTT
>TRBJ1-1|NA|TRBV4-1|TRBD1
CASSQVPQGVRSEAFF
TGCGCCAGCAGCCAAGTTCCCCAGGGGGTCCGTTCTGAAGCTTTCTTT
>TRBJ2-7|once|TRBV28|NA
CASRPPGRTYEQYF
TGTGCCAGCAGACCCCCGGGGAGGACCTACGAGCAGTACTTC
>TRBJ2-6|NA|TRBV28|NA
CASSRLGANVLTF
TGTGCCAGCAGCCGTCTAGGGGCCAACGTCCTGACTTTC
>TRBJ2-1|NA|TRBV27|TRBD2
CASSNPGLRGKGPNNEQFF
TGTGCCAGCAGTAATCCGGGACTACGGGGCAAAGGGCCTAACAATGAGCAGTTCTTC
>TRBJ2-3|NA|TRBV5-1|TRBD2
CASSPTSGSTDTQYF
TGCGCCAGCAGCCCGACTAGCGGGAGTACAGATACGCAGTATTTT
>TRBJ2-3|NA|TRBV6-6|NA
CASSYGASTDTQYF
TGTGCCAGCAGTTACGGGGCTAGCACAGATACGCAGTATTTT
>TRBJ2-1|NA|TRBV28|TRBD1
CASSPPGTGHNEQFF
TGTGCCAGCAGCCCCCCCGGGACAGGGCACAATGAGCAGTTCTTC
>TRBJ1-4|NA|TRBV4-3|NA
CASSQVSTGPDEKLFF
TGCGCCAGCAGCCAAGTTTCGACAGGCCCCGATGAAAAACTGTTTTTT
>TRBJ1-5|few|TRBV19|NA
CASSWSGVQPQHF
TGTGCCAGTAGTTGGTCAGGGGTGCAGCCCCAGCATTTT
>TRBJ1-3|NA|TRBV19|NA
CASTLQGISGNTIYF
TGTGCCAGTACCCTACAGGGAATCTCTGGAAACACCATATATTTT
>TRBJ2-1|few|TRBV10-1|TRBD2
CASSEFYTGRQVSEQFF
TGCGCCAGCAGTGAATTCTACACCGGGAGGCAGGTCAGTGAGCAGTTCTTC
>TRBJ2-1|once|TRBV4-1|TRBD2
CASSQDPVSSGRRNEQFF
TGCGCCAGCAGCCAAGATCCGGTTTCTAGCGGGAGGAGGAATGAGCAGTTCTTC
>TRBJ2-7|NA|TRBV21-1|NA
CASSTPRSPTGWNHEQYF
TGTGCCAGCAGCACCCCGCGGTCGCCTACAGGGTGGAACCACGAGCAGTACTTC
>TRBJ2-3|NA|TRBV5-6|NA
CASNTSPRTDTQYF
TGTGCCAGCAACACTAGCCCAAGGACAGATACGCAGTATTTT
>TRBJ1-2|NA|TRBV28|NA
CASSNTNLRVLDGYTF
TGTGCCAGCAGTAACACCAATCTCAGGGTTTTAGATGGCTACACCTTC
>TRBJ2-1|NA|TRBV28|NA
CASSTVPLSYNEQFF
TGTGCCAGCAGTACAGTGCCTCTATCCTACAATGAGCAGTTCTTC
>TRBJ2-7|NA|TRBV28|NA
CASSPFHEQYF
TGTGCCAGCAGCCCCTTCCACGAGCAGTACTTC